This T cell receptor beta chain comes out of a study of OX40 agonist ivuxolimab in advanced cancers. Only in-frame clones appear in the TCRdb table, and some are missing; sequencing was by immunoSEQ multiplex PCR. The table lists tens of thousands of clones, around 83% of them singletons, with approximately 2.4% in the top ten. Study-wide results and caveats: Certain nonresponders additionally had low normalized T-cell clonal expansion. Researchers report that CD8+ T cells had, on average, more expanded clones than CD4+.

The CDR3 has 15 amino acids. From germline, CDR1 is SGDLS and CDR2 YYNGEE. Trimming took 2 bases from V and 4 from J, leaving 14 bases between them. This clone was observed a single time. What it recognizes is unknown. Patients were excluded for autoimmune disease history or systemic immunosuppression. The sample was CD4+ or CD8+ T cells sorted from blood, taken in a trial of the OX40 agonist ivuxolimab. The clonotype originates from an adult with an advanced solid tumor such as melanoma, head and neck, liver or kidney cancer. The chain combines TRBV9 with TRBJ2-3; D gene uncertain. CDR3 in DNA: TGTGCCAGCAGCGTGGTTGGCCTGGCGGCAGATACGCAGTATTTT. This sequence encodes CASSVVGLAADTQYF. The whole variable domain, remainder taken from reference TRBV9 and TRBJ2-3, is DSGVTQTPKHLITATGQRVTLRCSPRSGDLSVYWYQQSLDQGLQFLIQYYNGEERAKGNILERFSAQQFPDLHSELNLSSLELGDSALYFCASSVVGLAADTQYFGPGTRLTVL.